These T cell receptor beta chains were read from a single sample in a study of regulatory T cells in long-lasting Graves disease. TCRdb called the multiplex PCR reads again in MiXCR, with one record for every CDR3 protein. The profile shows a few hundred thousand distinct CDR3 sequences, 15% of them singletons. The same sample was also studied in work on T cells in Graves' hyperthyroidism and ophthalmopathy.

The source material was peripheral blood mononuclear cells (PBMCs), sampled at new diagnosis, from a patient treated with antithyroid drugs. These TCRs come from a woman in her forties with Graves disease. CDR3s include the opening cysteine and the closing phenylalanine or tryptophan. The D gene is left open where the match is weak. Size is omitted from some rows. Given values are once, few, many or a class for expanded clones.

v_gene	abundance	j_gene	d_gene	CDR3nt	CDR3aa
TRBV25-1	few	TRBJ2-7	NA	TGTGCCAGTACAAACGGGACTTCGTTCTACGAGCAGTACTTC	CASTNGTSFYEQYF
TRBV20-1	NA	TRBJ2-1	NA	TGCAGTGGGTCGGGGGGCCTTGGGAATGAGCAGTTCTTC	CSGSGGLGNEQFF
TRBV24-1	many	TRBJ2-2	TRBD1	TGTGCCTCGGGACAGACGGAACACGGGGAGCTGTTTTTT	CASGQTEHGELFF
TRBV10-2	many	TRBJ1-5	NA	TGCGCCAGCAGTGACTCTGGGGTGAGCAATCAGCCCCAGCATTTT	CASSDSGVSNQPQHF
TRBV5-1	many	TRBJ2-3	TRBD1	TGCGCCAGCAGCGGGGACAGGTCGGCAGATACGCAGTATTTT	CASSGDRSADTQYF
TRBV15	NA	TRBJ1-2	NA	TGTGCCACCAGCAGAGGCCCCCGACAGGAGGGGATGTATGGCTACACCTTC	CATSRGPRQEGMYGYTF
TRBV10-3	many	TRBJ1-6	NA	TGTGCCATCAGTGAGTCGATGGATTCACCCCTCCACTTT	CAISESMDSPLHF
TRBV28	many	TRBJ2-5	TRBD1	TGTGCCAGCAGTTCGTCCTACGGGACAGTCCGCGAGACCCAGTACTTC	CASSSSYGTVRETQYF
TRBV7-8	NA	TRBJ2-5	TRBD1	TGTGCCAGCAGCTTACCCGGGACAGGGGGTACCCGGTTGGAGACCCAGTACTTC	CASSLPGTGGTRLETQYF
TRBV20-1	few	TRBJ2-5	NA	TGCAGTGCTAGTGGGGGGGGCGAGACCCAGTACTTC	CSASGGGETQYF
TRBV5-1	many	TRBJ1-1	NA	TGCGCCAGCAGCTTGGCAGAGAACACTGAAGCTTTCTTT	CASSLAENTEAFF
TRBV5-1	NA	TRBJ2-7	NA	TGCGCCAGCAGCTTGGACGAGTACGAGCAGTACTTC	CASSLDEYEQYF
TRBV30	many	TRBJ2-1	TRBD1	TGTGCCTGGAGCCGTCCGGGGACAGTCGACAATGAGCAGTTCTTC	CAWSRPGTVDNEQFF
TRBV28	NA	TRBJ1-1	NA	TGTGCCAGCAGCCTTATTGGTGGGTGGAACACTGAAGCTTTCTTT	CASSLIGGWNTEAFF
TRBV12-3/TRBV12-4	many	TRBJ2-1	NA	TGTGCCAGCAGTTCAAATAGTCGGAGCTCCTACAATGAGCAGTTCTTC	CASSSNSRSSYNEQFF
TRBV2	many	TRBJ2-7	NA	TGTGCCAGCTCCTTGGAACTGAGGAGCGAGCAGTACTTC	CASSLELRSEQYF
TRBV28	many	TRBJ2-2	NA	TGTGCCAGCAGTTTGGTGAGAGGGACGGCACATCGGGAGCTGTTTTTT	CASSLVRGTAHRELFF
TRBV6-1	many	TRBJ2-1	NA	TGTGCCAGCAGGGTAGACCTAGGAACCTACAATGAGCAGTTCTTC	CASRVDLGTYNEQFF
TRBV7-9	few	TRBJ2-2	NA	TGTGTCAGCAGCTTAAGGGGGGGCCGAGGCACCGGGGAGCTGTTTTTT	CVSSLRGGRGTGELFF
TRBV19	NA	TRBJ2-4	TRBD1	TGTGCCAGTAGAGGGACAGATCAAAACATTCAGTACTTC	CASRGTDQNIQYF
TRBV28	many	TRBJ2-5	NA	TGTGCCAGCAGTTCTCTTAGAGGGCAGGAGCCTCAAGAGACCCAGTACTTC	CASSSLRGQEPQETQYF
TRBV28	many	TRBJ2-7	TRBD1	TGTGCCAGCAGATGGACAGGGGAGGACGAGCAGTACTTC	CASRWTGEDEQYF
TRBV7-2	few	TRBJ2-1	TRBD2	TGTGCCAGCAGCTTTGGGCCCCCAGCGGGAGGCATCTACAATGAGCAGTTCTTC	CASSFGPPAGGIYNEQFF
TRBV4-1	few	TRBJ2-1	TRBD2	TGCGCCAGCAGCCAAAGCACCGGGACTAGTCGATATGAGCAGTTCTTC	CASSQSTGTSRYEQFF
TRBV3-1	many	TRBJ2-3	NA	TGTGCCAGCAGCCAACTTCCTTCAAACACAGATACGCAGTATTTT	CASSQLPSNTDTQYF
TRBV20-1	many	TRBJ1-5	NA	TGCAGTGCACCCCGCAGGGGTAACAATCAGCCCCAGCATTTT	CSAPRRGNNQPQHF
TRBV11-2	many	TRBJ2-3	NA	TGTGCCAGCAGCCCCCCTCCCCACGCGGATACGCAGTATTTT	CASSPPPHADTQYF
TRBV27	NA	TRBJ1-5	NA	TGTGCCAGCAGATCCCAGCCCCAGCATTTT	CASRSQPQHF
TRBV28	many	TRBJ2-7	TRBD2	TGTGCCAGCAGAAGACGGACTAGCGGGGCTCGTTACGAGCAGTACTTC	CASRRRTSGARYEQYF
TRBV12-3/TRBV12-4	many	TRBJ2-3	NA	TGTGCCAGCAGCCCCGGGGGGGGACAGCAAACAGATACGCAGTATTTT	CASSPGGGQQTDTQYF
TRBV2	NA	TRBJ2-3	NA	TGTGCCAGCAGTCCTTTAGACAGCGCTACTAGCACAGATACGCAGTATTTT	CASSPLDSATSTDTQYF
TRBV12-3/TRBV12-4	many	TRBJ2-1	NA	TGTGCCAGCAGTTTTAGGGCAGGGGAAGCCTACAATGAGCAGTTCTTC	CASSFRAGEAYNEQFF
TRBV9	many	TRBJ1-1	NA	TGTGCCAGCAGCGTAGCGGGGGACACTGAAGCTTTCTTT	CASSVAGDTEAFF
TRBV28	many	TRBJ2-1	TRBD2	TGTGCCAGCAGCCACAGGAGGGTAGCGGGAGGGCCCGACAATGAGCAGTTCTTC	CASSHRRVAGGPDNEQFF
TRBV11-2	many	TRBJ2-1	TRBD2	TGTGCCAGCAGAAAGGCTAGCGGGGCCCACAATGAGCAGTTCTTC	CASRKASGAHNEQFF
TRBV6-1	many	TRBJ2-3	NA	TGTGCCAGCAGTGAGGCAATAAGGGACGGATGGAGGGTCACAGATACGCAGTATTTT	CASSEAIRDGWRVTDTQYF
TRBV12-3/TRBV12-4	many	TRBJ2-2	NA	TGTGCCAGCAGTTTGTCCCCCAACGCCGGGGAGCTGTTTTTT	CASSLSPNAGELFF
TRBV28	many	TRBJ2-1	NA	TGTGCCAGCAGTTTAACCCCAGGGACCTCGAGAATGATCTTC	CASSLTPGTSRMIF
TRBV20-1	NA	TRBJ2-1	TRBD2	TGCAGTGCCGGTTCCCCCCCCCTCGGACTAGCGGGTTCCACAGGGGCCTACAATGAGCAGTTCTTC	CSAGSPPLGLAGSTGAYNEQFF
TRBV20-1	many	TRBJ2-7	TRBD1	TGCAGTGCCTACCGGGACAGCGTGTTAGGGCAGTACTTC	CSAYRDSVLGQYF
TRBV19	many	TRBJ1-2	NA	TGTGCCAGTAGTGACGGCCAGGAAACCCATTATGGCTACACCTTC	CASSDGQETHYGYTF
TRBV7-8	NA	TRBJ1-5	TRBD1	TGTGCCAGCAGCTCAACAGGGGACCAGCCCCAGCATTTT	CASSSTGDQPQHF
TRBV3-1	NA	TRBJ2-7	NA	TGTGCCAGCGGCCAAGATAGCTACACCTCCTACGAGCAGTACTTC	CASGQDSYTSYEQYF
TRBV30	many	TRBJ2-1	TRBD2	TGTGCCTGCACGGGACTAGCGGGAGGAGTAATTGAGGATGAGCAGTTCTTC	CACTGLAGGVIEDEQFF
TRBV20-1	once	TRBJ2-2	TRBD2	TGCAGTGCTAGGTCGCTAGCGGGAGGAATAAGCACCGGGGAGCTGTTTTTT	CSARSLAGGISTGELFF